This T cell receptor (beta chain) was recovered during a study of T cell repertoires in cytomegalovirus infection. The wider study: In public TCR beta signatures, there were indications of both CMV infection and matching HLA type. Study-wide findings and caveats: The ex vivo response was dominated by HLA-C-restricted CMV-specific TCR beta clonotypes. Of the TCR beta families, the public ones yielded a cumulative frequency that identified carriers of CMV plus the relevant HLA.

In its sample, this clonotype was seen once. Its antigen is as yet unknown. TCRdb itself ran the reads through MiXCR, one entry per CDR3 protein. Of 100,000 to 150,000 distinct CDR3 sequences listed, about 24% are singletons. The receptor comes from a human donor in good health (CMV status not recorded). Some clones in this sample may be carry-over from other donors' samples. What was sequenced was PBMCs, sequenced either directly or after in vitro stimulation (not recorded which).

This CDR3 is CASRFDSSPTYEQYF. DNA for the CDR3: TGTGCCAGCAGGTTTGACAGTTCCCCTACCTACGAGCAGTACTTC. The genes are TRBV6-5 and TRBJ2-7; tentatively, D is TRBD1 (5 bases). In germline, CDR1 is MNHEY, CDR2 SVGAGI. This CDR3 comprises 15 residues. Trimming removed 6 bases at V and 2 bases at J, with 17 bases between.